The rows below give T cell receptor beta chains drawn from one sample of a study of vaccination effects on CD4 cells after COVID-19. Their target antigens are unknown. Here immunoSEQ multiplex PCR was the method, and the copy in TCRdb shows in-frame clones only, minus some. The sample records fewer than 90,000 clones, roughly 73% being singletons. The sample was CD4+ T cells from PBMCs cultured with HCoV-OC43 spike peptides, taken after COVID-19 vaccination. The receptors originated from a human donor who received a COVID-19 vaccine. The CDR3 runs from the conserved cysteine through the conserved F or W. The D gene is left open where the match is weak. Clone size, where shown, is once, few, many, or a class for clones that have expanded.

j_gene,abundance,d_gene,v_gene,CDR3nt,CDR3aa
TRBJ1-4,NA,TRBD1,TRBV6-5,TGTGCCAGCACTCTCCGGGACAGATGGGAAAAACTGTTTTTT,CASTLRDRWEKLFF
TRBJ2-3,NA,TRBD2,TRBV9,TGTGCCAGCAGCCCGACTAGCGGGGGGCTATCAGATACGCAGTATTTT,CASSPTSGGLSDTQYF
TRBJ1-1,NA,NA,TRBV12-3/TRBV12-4,TGTGCCAGCAGTTTTGCAGAGAACACTGAAGCTTTCTTT,CASSFAENTEAFF
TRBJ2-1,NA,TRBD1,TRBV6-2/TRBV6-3,TGTGCCAGCAGCCGTAGGGGACAGGGGGCCATCAATGAGCAGTTCTTC,CASSRRGQGAINEQFF
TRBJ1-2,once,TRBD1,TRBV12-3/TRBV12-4,TGTGCCAGCAAGAACAGGGGTTCTAGCTACACCTTC,CASKNRGSSYTF
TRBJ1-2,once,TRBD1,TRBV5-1,TGCGCCAGCAGCGTTTCCGGGACAGGGGGCACTGGCTACACCTTC,CASSVSGTGGTGYTF
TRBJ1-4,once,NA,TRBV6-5,TGTGCCACTTGGGGCGGGGGAGCGGGTGAAAAACTGTTTTTT,CATWGGGAGEKLFF
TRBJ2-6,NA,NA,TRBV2,TGTGCCAGCAGCTTGGGGCCCAGGTCTGGGGCCAACGTCCTGACTTTC,CASSLGPRSGANVLTF
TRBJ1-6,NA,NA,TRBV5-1,TGCGCCAGCAGCTTTATGGGCAGGGGAAATTCACCCCTCCACTTT,CASSFMGRGNSPLHF
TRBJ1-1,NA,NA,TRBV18,TGTGCCAGCTCACCAGGACAGAACATGAACACTGAAGCTTTCTTT,CASSPGQNMNTEAFF
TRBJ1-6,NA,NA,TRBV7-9,TGTGCCAGCAGCCAACCAGGTGGACCCCTCCACTTT,CASSQPGGPLHF
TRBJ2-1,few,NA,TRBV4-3,TGCGCCAGCAGCCAAGATCTCGTGGGGAATGAGCAGTTCTTC,CASSQDLVGNEQFF
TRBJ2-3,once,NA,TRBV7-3,TGTGCCAGCAGCTTAACGGCGGGCTCTAGCACAGATACGCAGTATTTT,CASSLTAGSSTDTQYF
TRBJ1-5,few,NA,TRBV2,TGTGCCAGCAGTGAATCCTATAGCAATCAGCCCCAGCATTTT,CASSESYSNQPQHF
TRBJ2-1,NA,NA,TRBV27,TGTGCCAGCTCCCACAGGAATGAGCAGTTCTTC,CASSHRNEQFF
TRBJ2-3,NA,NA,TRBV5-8,TGTGCCAGCCCCATTTCTTGGGACGGACTTAAAAGCACAGATACGCAGTATTTT,CASPISWDGLKSTDTQYF
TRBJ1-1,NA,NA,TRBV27,TGTGCCAGCAGTCCATATACATCGGGGTTCACTGAAGCTTTCTTT,CASSPYTSGFTEAFF
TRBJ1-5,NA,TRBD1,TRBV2,TGTGCCAGCACTTTGGACAGGGGGGGCAATCAGCCCCAGCATTTT,CASTLDRGGNQPQHF
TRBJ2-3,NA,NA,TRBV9,TGTGCCAGCAGCTCAGGACTCCCGGATACGCAGTATTTT,CASSSGLPDTQYF
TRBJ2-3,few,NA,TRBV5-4,TGTGCCAGCAGCTCGTGGCCACCCGCGAGCACAGATACGCAGTATTTT,CASSSWPPASTDTQYF
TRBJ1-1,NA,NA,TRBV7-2,TGTGCCAGCAGCTCGGGACCCAGGAACACTGAAGCTTTCTTT,CASSSGPRNTEAFF
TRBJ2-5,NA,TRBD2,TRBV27,TGTGCCAGCAGTCCCCCTCGGACTAGCGGGGAGGAGGAGACCCAGTACTTC,CASSPPRTSGEEETQYF
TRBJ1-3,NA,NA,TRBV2,TGTGCCAGCACACCACAGGGTCGGGACACCATATATTTT,CASTPQGRDTIYF
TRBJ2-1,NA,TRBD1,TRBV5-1,TGCGCCAGCAGAACTGGGACAGGAGGGTACAATGAGCAGTTCTTC,CASRTGTGGYNEQFF
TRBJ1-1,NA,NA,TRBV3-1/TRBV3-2,TGTGCCAGCAGCCAAGGAACTGAAGCTTTCTTT,CASSQGTEAFF
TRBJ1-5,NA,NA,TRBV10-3,TGTGCCATCAGTGAGGGAGCAGGTAATAGCAATCAGCCCCAGCATTTT,CAISEGAGNSNQPQHF
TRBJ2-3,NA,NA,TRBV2,TGTGCCAGCAGCCGGGACACCGGAGGGACGCAGTATTTT,CASSRDTGGTQYF
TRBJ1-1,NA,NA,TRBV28,TGTGCCAGCAGGAAGGGCCATTCTGAAGCTTTCTTT,CASRKGHSEAFF
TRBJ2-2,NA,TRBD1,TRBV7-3,TGTGCCAGCAGCCGATTCGGACAGGCGAGGATAGGCGAGACCGGGGAGCTGTTTTTT,CASSRFGQARIGETGELFF
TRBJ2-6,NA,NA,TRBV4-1,TGCGCCAGCAGCCAACCTACAGGGACAGGGGCCAACGTCCTGACTTTC,CASSQPTGTGANVLTF
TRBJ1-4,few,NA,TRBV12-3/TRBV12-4,TGTGCCAGCAGTTCTGCTTTTGGAAAACTGTTTTTT,CASSSAFGKLFF
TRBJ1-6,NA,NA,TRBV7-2,TGTGCCAGCAGCTTAGTAGTGTTATCGGCCCTCCACTTT,CASSLVVLSALHF
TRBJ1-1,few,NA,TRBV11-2,TGTGCCAGCAGCCCCCGTCGGTTACTGAACACTGAAGCTTTCTTT,CASSPRRLLNTEAFF
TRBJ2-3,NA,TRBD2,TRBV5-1,TGCGCCAGCAGCTTGGTCAGCGGGGCGGATACGCAGTATTTT,CASSLVSGADTQYF
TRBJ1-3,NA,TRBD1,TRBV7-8,TGTGCCAGCAGCTTTGACAGGGGGAGCTCTGGAAACACCATATATTTT,CASSFDRGSSGNTIYF
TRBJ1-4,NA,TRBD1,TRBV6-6,TGTGCCAGCAGGCCGGGACAGGGGAATGAAAAACTGTTTTTT,CASRPGQGNEKLFF
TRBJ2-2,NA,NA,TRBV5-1,TGCGCCAGCAGCTTGGGCGGGACAGCCCCCAACACCGGGGAGCTGTTTTTT,CASSLGGTAPNTGELFF
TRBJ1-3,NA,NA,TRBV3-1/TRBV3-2,TGTGCCAGCAGCCAAGGGGGCACCATATATTTT,CASSQGGTIYF
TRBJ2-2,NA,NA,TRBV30,TGTGCCTGGAAAGAGATGATGAACACCGGGGAGCTGTTTTTT,CAWKEMMNTGELFF
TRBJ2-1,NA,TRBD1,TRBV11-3,TGTGCCAGCAGCTTAGCGGGACAGAAATACAATGAGCAGTTCTTC,CASSLAGQKYNEQFF